The clone carrying this TCR beta chain was seen only once. Assay used: immunoSEQ multiplex PCR; TCRdb lists only in-frame clones, some missing. The sample holds some 100,000 clones, 75% to 85% seen once. V shed 4 bases, J shed 8 bases, and the junction held 8 bases outside the gene matches. Germline lookup yields CDR1 MGHRA and CDR2 YSYEKL. The CDR3 is 15 residues long. This sample is drawn from a study of control samples from healthy donors and cancer patients. This sequence was found in a woman aged 25 to 39 in good health. Sequencing was done on a sample of blood. V is TRBV4-1 and J is TRBJ1-2; 12 positions agree with TRBD1. As DNA, the CDR3 is TGCGCCAGCAGCCCTGGGGACAGGGGGCGATCAGGCTACACCTTC. Translated: CASSPGDRGRSGYTF.